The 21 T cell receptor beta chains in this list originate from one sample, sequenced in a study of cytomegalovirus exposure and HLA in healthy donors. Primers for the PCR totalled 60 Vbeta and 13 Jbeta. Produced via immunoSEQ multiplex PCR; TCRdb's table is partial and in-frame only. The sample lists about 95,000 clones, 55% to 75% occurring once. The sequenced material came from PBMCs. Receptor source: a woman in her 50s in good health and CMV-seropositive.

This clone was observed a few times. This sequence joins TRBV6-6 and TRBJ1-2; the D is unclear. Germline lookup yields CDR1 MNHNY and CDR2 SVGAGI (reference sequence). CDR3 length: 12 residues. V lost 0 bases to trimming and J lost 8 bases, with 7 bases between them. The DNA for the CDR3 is TGTGCCAGCAGTTACTCGAGAGGAGGCTACACCTTC. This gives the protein CASSYSRGGYTF.

CDR3 sequence: CASKSLQLSREKDTQYF. CDR3 DNA: TGCGCCAGCAAATCCTTACAGTTGTCGCGGGAGAAAGATACGCAGTATTTT. The chain employs TRBV5-1 and TRBJ2-3; 7 bases align to TRBD2. The J segment lost 5 bases and the V segment lost 6 bases, leaving 18 bases of the junction unmatched. This CDR3 has 17 residues. The germline V gene has CDR1 SGHRS and CDR2 YFSETQ.

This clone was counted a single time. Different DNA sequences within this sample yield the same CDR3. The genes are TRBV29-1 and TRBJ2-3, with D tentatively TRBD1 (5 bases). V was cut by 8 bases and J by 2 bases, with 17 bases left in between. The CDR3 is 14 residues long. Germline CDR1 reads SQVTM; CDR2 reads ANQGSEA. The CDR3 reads CSSTGPSNTDTQYF. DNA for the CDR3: TGCAGCTCAACAGGTCCGTCGAACACAGATACGCAGTATTTT.

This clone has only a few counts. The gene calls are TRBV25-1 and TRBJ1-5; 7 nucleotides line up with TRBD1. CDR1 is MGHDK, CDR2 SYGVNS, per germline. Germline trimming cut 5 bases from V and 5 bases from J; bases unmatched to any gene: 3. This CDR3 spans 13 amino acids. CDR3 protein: CASSTGQDQPQHF. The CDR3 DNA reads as TGTGCCAGCAGTACCGGACAGGATCAGCCCCAGCATTTT.

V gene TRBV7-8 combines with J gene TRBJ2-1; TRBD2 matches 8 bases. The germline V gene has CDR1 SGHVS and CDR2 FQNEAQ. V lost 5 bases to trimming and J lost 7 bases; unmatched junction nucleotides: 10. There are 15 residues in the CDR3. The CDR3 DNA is TGTGCCAGCAGCCGCTATGGCGGGAGGAGGAATGAGCAGTTCTTC. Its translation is CASSRYGGRRNEQFF.

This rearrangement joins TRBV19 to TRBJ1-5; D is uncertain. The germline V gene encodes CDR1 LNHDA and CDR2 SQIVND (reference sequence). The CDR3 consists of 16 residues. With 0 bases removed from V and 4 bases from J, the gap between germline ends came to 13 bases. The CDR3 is CASSIDGTIRNQPQHF. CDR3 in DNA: TGTGCCAGTAGTATAGATGGTACCATTCGGAATCAGCCCCAGCATTTT.

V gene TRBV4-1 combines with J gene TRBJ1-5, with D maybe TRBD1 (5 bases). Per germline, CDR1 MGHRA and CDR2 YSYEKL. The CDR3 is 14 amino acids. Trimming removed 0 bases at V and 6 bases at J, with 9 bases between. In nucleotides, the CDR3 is TGCGCCAGCAGCCAAGATCGCGGGGGTCAGCCCCAGCATTTT. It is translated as CASSQDRGGQPQHF.

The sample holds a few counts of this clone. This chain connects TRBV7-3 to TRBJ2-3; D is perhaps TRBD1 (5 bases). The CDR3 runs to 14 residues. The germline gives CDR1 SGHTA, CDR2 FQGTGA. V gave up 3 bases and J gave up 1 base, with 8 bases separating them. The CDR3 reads CASSFLGRTDTQYF. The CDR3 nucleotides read TGTGCCAGCAGCTTCCTGGGGCGCACAGATACGCAGTATTTT.

The CDR3 DNA follows: TGTGCCAGCAGTCGATTGGACACGATAGCTAACTATGGCTACACCTTC. The encoded protein is CASSRLDTIANYGYTF. The gene calls are TRBV27 and TRBJ1-2; TRBD1 might be the D (5 bases). Trimming cost V 5 bases and J 0 bases, with 16 bases left between them. This CDR3 is 16 amino acids long. Germline lookup yields CDR1 MNHEY and CDR2 SMNVEV (reference sequence).

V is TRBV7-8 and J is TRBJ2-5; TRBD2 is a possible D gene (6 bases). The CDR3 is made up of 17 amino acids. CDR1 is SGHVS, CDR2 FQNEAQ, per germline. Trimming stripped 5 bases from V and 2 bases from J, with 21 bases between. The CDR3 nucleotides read TGTGCCAGCAGCCCCGTCCTAGCGCCGTTTTTGCAAGAGACCCAGTACTTC. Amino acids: CASSPVLAPFLQETQYF.

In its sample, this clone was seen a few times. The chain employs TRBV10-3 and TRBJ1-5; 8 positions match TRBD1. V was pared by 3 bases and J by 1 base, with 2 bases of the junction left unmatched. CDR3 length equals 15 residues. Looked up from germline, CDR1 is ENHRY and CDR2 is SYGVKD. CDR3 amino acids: CAISDRDRSNQPQHF. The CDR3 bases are TGTGCCATCAGTGACCGGGACAGGAGCAATCAGCCCCAGCATTTT.

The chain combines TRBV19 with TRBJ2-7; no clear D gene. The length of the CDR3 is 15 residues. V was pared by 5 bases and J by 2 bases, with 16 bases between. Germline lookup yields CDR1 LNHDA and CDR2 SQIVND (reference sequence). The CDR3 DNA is TGTGCCAGTAGTGAGTGGGCAGCCCAAACCTACGAGCAGTACTTC. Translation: CASSEWAAQTYEQYF.

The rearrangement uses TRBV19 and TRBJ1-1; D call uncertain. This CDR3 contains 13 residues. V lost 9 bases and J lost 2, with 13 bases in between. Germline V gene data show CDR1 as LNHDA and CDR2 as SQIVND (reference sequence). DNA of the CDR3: TGTGCCAGCACGAAAACTAGAAACACTGAAGCTTTCTTT. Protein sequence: CASTKTRNTEAFF.

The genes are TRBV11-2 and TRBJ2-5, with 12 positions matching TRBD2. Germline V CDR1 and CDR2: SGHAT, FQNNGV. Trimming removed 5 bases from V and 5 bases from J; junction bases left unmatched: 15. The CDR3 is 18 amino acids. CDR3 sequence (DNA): TGTGCCAGCAGCCGCCGACTAGCGGGAGAGGAAGGAGCGGAGACCCAGTACTTC. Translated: CASSRRLAGEEGAETQYF.

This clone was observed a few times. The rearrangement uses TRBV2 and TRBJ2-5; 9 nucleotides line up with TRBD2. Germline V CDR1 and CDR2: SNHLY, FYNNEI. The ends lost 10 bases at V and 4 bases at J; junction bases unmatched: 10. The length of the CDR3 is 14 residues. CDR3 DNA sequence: TGTGCCACCCACGAGGGACTAGCTTTAGAGACCCAGTACTTC. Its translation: CATHEGLALETQYF.

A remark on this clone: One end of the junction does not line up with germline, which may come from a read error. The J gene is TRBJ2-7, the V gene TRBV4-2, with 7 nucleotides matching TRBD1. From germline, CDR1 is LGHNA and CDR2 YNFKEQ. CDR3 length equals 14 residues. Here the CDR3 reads CANSLGDSAYEQYF. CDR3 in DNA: TGTGCCAACAGCCTGGGGGACAGTGCCTACGAGCAGTACTTC.

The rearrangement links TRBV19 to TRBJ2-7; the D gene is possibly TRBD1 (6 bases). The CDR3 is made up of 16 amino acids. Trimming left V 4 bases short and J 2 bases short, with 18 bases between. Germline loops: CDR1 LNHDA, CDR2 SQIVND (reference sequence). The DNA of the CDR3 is TGTGCCAGTAGTACCGCCTTGCAGGGGAGCACCTACGAGCAGTACTTC. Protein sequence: CASSTALQGSTYEQYF.

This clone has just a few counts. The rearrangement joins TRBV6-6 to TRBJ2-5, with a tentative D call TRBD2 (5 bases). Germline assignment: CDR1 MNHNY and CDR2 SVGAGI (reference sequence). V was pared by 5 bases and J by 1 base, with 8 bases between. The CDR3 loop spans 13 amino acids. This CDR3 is CASSQRTQETQYF. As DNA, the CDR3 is TGTGCCAGCAGTCAGCGGACCCAAGAGACCCAGTACTTC.

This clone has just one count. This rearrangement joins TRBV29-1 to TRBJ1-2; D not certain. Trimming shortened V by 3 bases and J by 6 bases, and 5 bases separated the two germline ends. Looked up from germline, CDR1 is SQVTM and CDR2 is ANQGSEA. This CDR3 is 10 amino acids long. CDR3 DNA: TGCAGCGTTGATCAGGATGGCTACACCTTC. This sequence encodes CSVDQDGYTF.

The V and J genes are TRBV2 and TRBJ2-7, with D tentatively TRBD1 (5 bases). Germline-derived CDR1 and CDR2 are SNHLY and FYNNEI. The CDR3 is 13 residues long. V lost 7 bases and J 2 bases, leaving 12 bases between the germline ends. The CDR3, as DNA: TGTGCCAGCACACGGACACTCACCTACGAGCAGTACTTC. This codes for CASTRTLTYEQYF.

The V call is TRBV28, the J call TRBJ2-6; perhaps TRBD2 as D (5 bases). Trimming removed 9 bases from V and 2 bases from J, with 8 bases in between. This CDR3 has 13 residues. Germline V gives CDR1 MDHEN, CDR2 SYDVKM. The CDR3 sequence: CASMEAGANVLTF. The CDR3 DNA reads TGTGCCAGTATGGAGGCTGGGGCCAACGTCCTGACTTTC. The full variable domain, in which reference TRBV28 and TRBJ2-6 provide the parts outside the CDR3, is DVKVTQSSRYLVKRTGEKVFLECVQDMDHENMFWYRQDPGLGLRLIYFSYDVKMKEKGDIPEGYSVSREKKERFSLILESASTNQTSMYLCASMEAGANVLTFGAGSRLTVL.